This T cell receptor beta chain was obtained from a study of blood T cell repertoires in COVID-19. Study context: COVID-19 samples from acute and convalescent phases originated in the United States, Italy and Spain. PBMCs, B-cell-depleted T cells, or T cells were the source of the cDNA or gDNA that made up the material.

Germline V lookup: CDR1 MNHNS, CDR2 SASEGT. V lost 2 bases and J 2 bases, leaving 5 bases between the germline ends. There are 13 residues in the CDR3. Measured with immunoSEQ multiplex PCR; TCRdb has only the in-frame clones, and not every one. This sample has about 89,000 clones, with 88% found just once. The TCR sequence derives from a man aged 55 to 70 with acute or convalescent COVID-19. The chain carries TRBV6-1 and TRBJ2-3; D remains ambiguous. The source material was peripheral blood. CDR3 DNA sequence: TGTGCCAGCAGTGAAACACCCACAGATACGCAGTATTTT. This sequence encodes CASSETPTDTQYF.